The clone carrying this T cell receptor beta chain has ten or more counts. Its antigen is still unknown. The investigators amplified TCR beta CDR3 regions from RNA transcripts. A set of HTBI primers served as the primers for a first-round RT-PCR of the TCR CDR3. From the multiplex PCR reads, TCRdb called clonotypes with MiXCR, one entry per CDR3 protein. Here the sample spans fewer than 350,000 distinct CDR3 sequences, approximately 19% being singletons. This specimen belongs to a study of T cells in Graves' hyperthyroidism and ophthalmopathy. Broader study findings: Blood held most thyroid clonotypes expanded above 0.001 frequency.

CDR1 is GTSNPN, CDR2 SVGIG, per germline (reference sequence). There are 13 residues in the CDR3. Deletions cut 5 bases from V and 5 bases from J, with 13 bases between. This sequence joins TRBV30 and TRBJ2-1, with D maybe TRBD2 (6 bases). Sequences were obtained from blood. The sequence derives from a man between 45 and 60 years old with Graves' ophthalmopathy. In DNA, the CDR3 is TGTGCCTGGGCCCTCGGGAGAGACAATGAGCAGTTCTTC. This gives the protein CAWALGRDNEQFF.